Listed here is a single T cell receptor beta chain. The assay was immunoSEQ multiplex PCR, and TCRdb's table has in-frame clones only and misses some. The sample includes roughly 90,000 clones, roughly 88% of them seen just once. Per the germline V gene, CDR1 is SNHLY and CDR2 is FYNNEI. The V gene end was trimmed by 1 base and the J gene end by 11 bases; junction bases not matched to a gene: 14. The CDR3 has 16 amino acids. The data derive from a study of blood T cell repertoires in COVID-19. At the level of the study: PBMCs, B-cell-depleted T cells, or T cells were the source of the cDNA or gDNA that made up the material.

The chain is built from TRBV2 and TRBJ2-3; 8 bases line up with TRBD1. The clonotype comes from a woman older than 75 with COVID-19, enrolled during active disease. Sample: peripheral blood. In DNA, the CDR3 is TGTGCCAGCAGTGAAGGTGGGACAGGTTACGTTTGGGTGCAGTATTTT. Residues: CASSEGGTGYVWVQYF.